Following are 17 T cell receptor beta chains from one sample sequenced in a study of T cells after yellow fever vaccination. MiXCR, applied by TCRdb to the 5' RACE reads, yields one record per CDR3 protein. Altogether under 500,000 distinct CDR3 sequences are present, approximately 18% being singletons, with the ten largest covering roughly a sixth. Sequencing used PBMCs, obtained before the yellow fever booster vaccination. The origin of the receptors is a man aged 18 to 30 who received the YFV17D yellow fever vaccine.

On this clonotype itself: Compared with germline, one end of the junction differs, possibly owing to a read error. The V and J genes are TRBV7-9 and TRBJ2-4, with D possibly matching TRBD1 (6 bases). CDR3 length: 12 amino acids. The germline gives CDR1 SEHNR, CDR2 FQNEAQ (reference sequence). CDR3 amino acids: CASSLVQGELNF. The CDR3 DNA reads TGTGCCAGCAGCTTAGTACAGGGCGAGCTAAACTTC.

This clonotype was counted only a few times. The chain couples TRBV18 to TRBJ2-1; D tentatively reads TRBD1 or TRBD2 (5 bases each). This CDR3 spans 15 amino acids. Germline V gene sequence: CDR1 KGHSH, CDR2 LQKENI. V dropped 0 bases and J dropped 12 bases, with 18 bases sitting between them. The CDR3 sequence is CASSPPGRDPWRQFF. Here the CDR3 DNA reads TGTGCCAGCTCACCACCGGGACGGGACCCTTGGAGGCAGTTCTTC.

This CDR3 is CASHPTGITGELFF. In DNA form, the CDR3 reads TGTGCCAGCCACCCGACAGGGATCACCGGGGAGCTGTTTTTT. The chain couples TRBV12-3 or TRBV12-4 to TRBJ2-2; 7 nucleotides line up with TRBD1. Trimming at V came to 8 bases and at J to 4 bases, leaving 7 bases not matched to a gene. This CDR3 is built from 14 residues.

V gene TRBV7-2 combines with J gene TRBJ1-5; D is unclear. Germline CDR1 reads SGHTA; CDR2 reads FQGNSA. The length of the CDR3 is 13 residues. Trimming removed 5 bases at V and 9 bases at J, with 14 bases between. CDR3 in amino acids: CASSVTDVWPQHF. The CDR3 DNA sequence: TGTGCCAGCAGCGTCACTGACGTCTGGCCCCAGCATTTT.

This clonotype appeared a few times. J is TRBJ1-2 and V is TRBV5-1; D call uncertain. This CDR3 region has 14 residues. V shed 4 bases and J shed 4 bases, with 14 bases lying between them. CDR1 and CDR2 from the germline V gene are SGHRS and YFSETQ. The CDR3 reads CASSVSTPGYGYTF. DNA of the CDR3: TGCGCCAGCAGCGTCAGCACCCCGGGCTATGGCTACACCTTC.

The genes are TRBV5-6 and TRBJ2-7; D gene uncertain. With 2 bases removed from V and 3 bases from J, the gap between germline ends came to 21 bases. This CDR3 region has 17 residues. Germline values: CDR1 SGHDT, CDR2 YYEEEE. The CDR3 DNA reads as TGTGCCAGCAGCTTTTTTACGTTGACACCGATGGGCTACGAGCAGTACGTC. Residues: CASSFFTLTPMGYEQYV.

The rearrangement joins TRBV6-5 to TRBJ2-5, with D possibly TRBD1 on 6 matching bases. Trimming shortened V by 2 bases and J by 4 bases, and 14 bases separated the two germline ends. CDR3 length: 15 residues. Germline values: CDR1 MNHEY, CDR2 SVGAGI. Here the CDR3 reads CASSYRVRGRETQYF. In DNA form, the CDR3 reads TGTGCCAGCAGTTACCGGGTCAGGGGACGAGAGACCCAGTACTTC.

This clonotype came up a few times. Compared with germline, one end of the junction differs, possibly owing to a read error. The rearrangement links TRBV7-7 to TRBJ2-5, with a tentative D call TRBD1 (5 bases). Per the germline V gene, CDR1 is SSHAT and CDR2 is FNYEAQ (reference sequence). CDR3 length: 15 amino acids. The CDR3 region is CASSSSQGVMETQYF. In nucleotides, the CDR3 is TGTGCTAGCAGCAGCAGCCAAGGGGTTATGGAGACCCAGTACTTC.

The J gene is TRBJ2-3, the V gene TRBV9; possibly TRBD2 for D (7 bases). Trimming left V 3 bases short and J 0 bases short, with 17 bases between. Germline V lookup: CDR1 SGDLS, CDR2 YYNGEE. The CDR3 extends over 17 amino acids. The CDR3 spells CASSGRGAHTSTDTQYF. In DNA form, the CDR3 reads TGTGCCAGCAGCGGACGGGGGGCCCATACTAGCACAGATACGCAGTATTTT.

The CDR3 here is CASSLSGSQETQYF. CDR3 DNA sequence: TGTGCCAGCAGTTTATCAGGGTCCCAAGAGACCCAGTACTTC. V usage is TRBV27 and J usage is TRBJ2-5; D uncertain. This CDR3 region has 14 residues. V gave up 0 bases and J gave up 1 base, with 6 bases separating them. CDR1 and CDR2 from the germline V gene are MNHEY and SMNVEV (reference sequence).

CDR3 protein: CASSLRGLYNEQFF. The CDR3 DNA reads as TGTGCCAGCAGTTTAAGGGGACTTTACAATGAGCAGTTCTTC. V and J are TRBV12-3 or TRBV12-4 and TRBJ2-1; possibly TRBD2 for D (6 bases). V was clipped by 2 bases and J by 4 bases, with 9 bases between them. The CDR3 consists of 14 residues.

This clonotype was counted between two and nine times. DNA for the CDR3: TGTGCCAGCAGCTTAGATAGACTATCTACCGAGACCCAGTACTTC. This codes for CASSLDRLSTETQYF. V and J are TRBV7-2 and TRBJ2-5, with D perhaps matching TRBD2 (5 bases). CDR3 length: 15 amino acids. The germline CDR1 and CDR2 sequences are SGHTA and FQGNSA. V lost 1 base and J lost 5, with 14 bases in between.

The chain is built from TRBV2 and TRBJ2-7; either TRBD1 or TRBD2 may supply D (5 bases each). The germline CDR1 and CDR2 sequences are SNHLY and FYNNEI. V lost 8 bases to trimming and J lost 3 bases, with 14 bases between them. This CDR3 region has 13 residues. In DNA form, the CDR3 reads TGTGCCAGCTTCGGGGCCGAGGTCTACGAGCAGTACGTC. Its translation is CASFGAEVYEQYV.

The rearrangement uses TRBV6-5 and TRBJ1-5; D is undetermined. The CDR3 extends over 15 amino acids. V was trimmed by 0 bases and J by 3 bases, leaving 9 bases between them. The germline CDR1 and CDR2 sequences are MNHEY and SVGAGI. This CDR3 is CASSYSRGFNQPQHF. CDR3 DNA: TGTGCCAGCAGTTACTCGAGAGGATTCAATCAGCCCCAGCATTTT.

The chain couples TRBV5-6 to TRBJ2-1, with 9 bases identical to TRBD2. Germline V gene lookup returns CDR1 SGHDT and CDR2 YYEEEE. There are 19 residues in the CDR3. Trimming removed 1 base from V and 4 bases from J; junction bases left unmatched: 15. CDR3 DNA: TGTGCCAGCAGCTTGATTTGGGGTAGTAGCGGGGGCACATACAATGAGCAGTTCTTC. Its protein product is CASSLIWGSSGGTYNEQFF.

This clonotype was counted between two and nine times. CDR3 coding DNA: TGTGCCAGCAGCTTCGCCCGGGGAACTGAAGCTTTCTTT. Residues: CASSFARGTEAFF. The gene calls are TRBV12-3 or TRBV12-4 and TRBJ1-1; D unclear. Trimming stripped 6 bases from V and 5 bases from J, with 13 bases between. The CDR3 is made up of 13 amino acids.

CDR3 in amino acids: CASSAGRLSTDTQYF. The CDR3 region has the DNA TGTGCCAGCAGTGCCGGACGCCTTAGCACAGATACGCAGTATTTT. The V gene is TRBV12-3 or TRBV12-4, the J gene TRBJ2-3; D gene unclear. V was clipped by 5 bases and J by 0 bases, with 12 bases between them. The CDR3 has 15 residues.